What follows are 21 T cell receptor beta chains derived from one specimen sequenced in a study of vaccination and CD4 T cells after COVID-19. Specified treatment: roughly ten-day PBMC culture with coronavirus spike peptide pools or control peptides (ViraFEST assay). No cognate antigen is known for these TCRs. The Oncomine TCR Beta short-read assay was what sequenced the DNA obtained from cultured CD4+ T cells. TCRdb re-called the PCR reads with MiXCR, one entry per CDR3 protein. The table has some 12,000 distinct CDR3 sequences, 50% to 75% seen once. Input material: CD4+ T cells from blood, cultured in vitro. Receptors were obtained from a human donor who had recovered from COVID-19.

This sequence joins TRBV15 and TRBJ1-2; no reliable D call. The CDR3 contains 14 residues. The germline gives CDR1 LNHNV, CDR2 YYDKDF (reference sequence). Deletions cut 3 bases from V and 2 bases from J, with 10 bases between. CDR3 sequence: CATSRVGVNYGYTF. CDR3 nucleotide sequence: TGTGCCACCAGCAGGGTGGGCGTGAACTATGGCTACACCTTC.

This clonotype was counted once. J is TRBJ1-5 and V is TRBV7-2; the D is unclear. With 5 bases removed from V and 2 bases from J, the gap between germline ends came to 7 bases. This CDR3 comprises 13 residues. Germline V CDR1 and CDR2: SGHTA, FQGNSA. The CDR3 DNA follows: TGTGCCAGCAGCCCAGGTCGCAATCAGCCCCAGCATTTT. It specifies CASSPGRNQPQHF.

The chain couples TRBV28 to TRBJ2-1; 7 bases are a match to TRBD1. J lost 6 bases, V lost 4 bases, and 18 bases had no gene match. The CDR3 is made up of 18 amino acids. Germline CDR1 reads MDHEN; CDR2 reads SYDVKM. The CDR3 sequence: CASSSIDRVVPMPNEQFF. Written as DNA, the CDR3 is TGTGCCAGCAGTTCGATCGACAGGGTGGTCCCCATGCCCAATGAGCAGTTCTTC.

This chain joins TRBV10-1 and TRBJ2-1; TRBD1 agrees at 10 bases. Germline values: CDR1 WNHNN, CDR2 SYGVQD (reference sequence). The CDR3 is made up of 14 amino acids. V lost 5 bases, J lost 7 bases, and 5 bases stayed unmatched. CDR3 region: CASSKGGQGNEQFF. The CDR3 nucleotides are TGCGCCAGCAGTAAGGGGGGACAGGGGAATGAGCAGTTCTTC.

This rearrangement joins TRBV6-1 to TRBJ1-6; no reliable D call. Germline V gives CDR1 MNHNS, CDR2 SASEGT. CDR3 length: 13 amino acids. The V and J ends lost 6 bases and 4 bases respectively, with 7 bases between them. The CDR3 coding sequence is TGTGCCAGCAGCCGTGGGTATAATTCACCCCTCCACTTT. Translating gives CASSRGYNSPLHF.

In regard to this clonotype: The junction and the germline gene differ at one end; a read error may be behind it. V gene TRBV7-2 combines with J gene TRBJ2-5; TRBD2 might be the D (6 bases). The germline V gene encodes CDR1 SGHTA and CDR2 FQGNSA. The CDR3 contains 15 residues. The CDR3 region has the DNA TGTGTCAGCAGCTTAGGAAATGGGAGGCAAGAGACCCAGTACTTC. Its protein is CVSSLGNGRQETQYF.

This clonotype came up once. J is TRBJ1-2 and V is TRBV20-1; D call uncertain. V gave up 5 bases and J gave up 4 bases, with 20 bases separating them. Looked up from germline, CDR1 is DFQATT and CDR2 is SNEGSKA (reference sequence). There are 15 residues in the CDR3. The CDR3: CSAGPPSGVGYGYTF. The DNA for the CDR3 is TGCAGTGCTGGACCACCGAGCGGCGTGGGCTATGGCTACACCTTC.

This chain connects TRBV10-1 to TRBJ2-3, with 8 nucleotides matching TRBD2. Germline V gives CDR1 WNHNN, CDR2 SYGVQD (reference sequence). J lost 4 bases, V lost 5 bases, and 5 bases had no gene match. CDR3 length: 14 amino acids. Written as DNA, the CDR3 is TGCGCCAGCAGTAGCGGGAGTCTAGCAGATACGCAGTATTTT. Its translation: CASSSGSLADTQYF.

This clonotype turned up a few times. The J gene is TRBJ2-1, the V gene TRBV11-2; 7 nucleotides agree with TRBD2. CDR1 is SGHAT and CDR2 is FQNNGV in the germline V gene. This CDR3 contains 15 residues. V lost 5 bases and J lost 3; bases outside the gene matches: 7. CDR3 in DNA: TGTGCCAGCAGCCGCCGGGGAGGGATCTACAATGAGCAGTTCTTC. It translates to CASSRRGGIYNEQFF.

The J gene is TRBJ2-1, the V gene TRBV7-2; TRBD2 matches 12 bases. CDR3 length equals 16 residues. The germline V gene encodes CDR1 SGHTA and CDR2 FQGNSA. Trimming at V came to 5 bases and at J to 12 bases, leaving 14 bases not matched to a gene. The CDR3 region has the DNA TGTGCCAGCAGCGTCTCCGGGACTAGCGGGCTGAGGGCGCAGTTCTTC. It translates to CASSVSGTSGLRAQFF.

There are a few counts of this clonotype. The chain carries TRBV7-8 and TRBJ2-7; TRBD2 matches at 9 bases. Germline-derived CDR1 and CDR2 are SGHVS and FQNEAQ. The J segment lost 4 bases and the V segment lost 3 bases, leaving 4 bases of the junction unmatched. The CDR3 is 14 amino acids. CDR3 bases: TGTGCCAGCAGCTTCTATAGCGGGAGTTACGAGCAGTACTTC. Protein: CASSFYSGSYEQYF.

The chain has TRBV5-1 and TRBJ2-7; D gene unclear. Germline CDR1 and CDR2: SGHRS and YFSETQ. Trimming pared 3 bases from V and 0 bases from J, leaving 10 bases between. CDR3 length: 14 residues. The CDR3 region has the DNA TGCGCCAGCAGCTCTCTAGGCTTCTCCTACGAGCAGTACTTC. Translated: CASSSLGFSYEQYF.

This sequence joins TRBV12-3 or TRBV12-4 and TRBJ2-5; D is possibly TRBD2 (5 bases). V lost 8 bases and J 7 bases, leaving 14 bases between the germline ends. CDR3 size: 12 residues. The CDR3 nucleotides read TGTGCCAGCCTGAGGAGCGGTGCGACCCAGTACTTC. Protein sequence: CASLRSGATQYF.

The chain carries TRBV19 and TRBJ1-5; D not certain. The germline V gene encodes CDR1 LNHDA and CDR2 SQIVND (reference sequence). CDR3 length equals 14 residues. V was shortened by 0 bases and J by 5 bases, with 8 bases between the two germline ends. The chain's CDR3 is CASSIEPTHQPQHF. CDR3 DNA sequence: TGTGCCAGTAGTATAGAACCGACCCATCAGCCCCAGCATTTT.

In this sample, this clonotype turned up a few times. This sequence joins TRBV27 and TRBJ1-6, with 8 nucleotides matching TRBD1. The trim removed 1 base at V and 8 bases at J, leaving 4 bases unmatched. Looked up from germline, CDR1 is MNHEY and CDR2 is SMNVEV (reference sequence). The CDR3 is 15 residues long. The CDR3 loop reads CASSLYRGKDSPLHF. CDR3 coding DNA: TGTGCCAGCAGTTTATACAGGGGGAAGGATTCACCCCTCCACTTT.

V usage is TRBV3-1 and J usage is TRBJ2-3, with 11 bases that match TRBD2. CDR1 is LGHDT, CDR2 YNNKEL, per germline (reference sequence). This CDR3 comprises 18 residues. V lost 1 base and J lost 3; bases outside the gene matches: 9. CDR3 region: CASSQGSLAGVGTDTQYF. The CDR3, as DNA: TGTGCCAGCAGCCAAGGTTCACTAGCGGGAGTTGGTACAGATACGCAGTATTTT.

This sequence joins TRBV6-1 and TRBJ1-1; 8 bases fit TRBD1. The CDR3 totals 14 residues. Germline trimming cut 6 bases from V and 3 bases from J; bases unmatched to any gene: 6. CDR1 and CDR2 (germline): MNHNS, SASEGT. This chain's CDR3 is CASRRTGRDTEAFF. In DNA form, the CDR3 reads TGTGCCAGCAGGAGGACAGGGAGGGACACTGAAGCTTTCTTT.

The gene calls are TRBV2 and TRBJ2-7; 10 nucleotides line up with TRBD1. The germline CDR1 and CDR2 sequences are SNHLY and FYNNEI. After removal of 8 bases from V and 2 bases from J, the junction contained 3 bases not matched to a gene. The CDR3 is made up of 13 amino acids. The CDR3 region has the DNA TGTGCCAGCCTCGGGACAGGGGCCTACGAGCAGTACTTC. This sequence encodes CASLGTGAYEQYF. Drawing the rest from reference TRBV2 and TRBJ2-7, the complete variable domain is EPEVTQTPSHQVTQMGQEVILRCVPISNHLYFYWYRQILGQKVEFLVSFYNNEISEKSEIFDDQFSVERPDGSNFTLKIRSTKLEDSAMYFCASLGTGAYEQYFGPGTRLTVT.

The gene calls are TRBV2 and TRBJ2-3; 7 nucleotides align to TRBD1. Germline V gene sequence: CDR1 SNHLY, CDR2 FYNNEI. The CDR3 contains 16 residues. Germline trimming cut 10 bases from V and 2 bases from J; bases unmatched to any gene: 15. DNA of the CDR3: TGTGCCACCCCAGGGCAATGGGACAGAGCCACAGATACGCAGTATTTT. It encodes CATPGQWDRATDTQYF. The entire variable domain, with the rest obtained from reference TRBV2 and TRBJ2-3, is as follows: EPEVTQTPSHQVTQMGQEVILRCVPISNHLYFYWYRQILGQKVEFLVSFYNNEISEKSEIFDDQFSVERPDGSNFTLKIRSTKLEDSAMYFCATPGQWDRATDTQYFGPGTRLTVL.

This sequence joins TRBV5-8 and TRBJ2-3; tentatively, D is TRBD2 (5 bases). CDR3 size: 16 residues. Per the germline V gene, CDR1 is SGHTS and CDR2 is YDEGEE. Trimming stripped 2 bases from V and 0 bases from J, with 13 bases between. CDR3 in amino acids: CASSLGLALSTDTQYF. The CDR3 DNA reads TGTGCCAGCAGCTTAGGCCTAGCACTTAGCACAGATACGCAGTATTTT.

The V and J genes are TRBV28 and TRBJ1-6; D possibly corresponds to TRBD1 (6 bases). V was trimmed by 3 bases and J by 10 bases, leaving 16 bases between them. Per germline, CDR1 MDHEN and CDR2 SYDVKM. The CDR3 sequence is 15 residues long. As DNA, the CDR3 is TGTGCCAGCAGTTTTCAGTACAGGGAGTTGTCACCCCTCCACTTT. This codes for CASSFQYRELSPLHF. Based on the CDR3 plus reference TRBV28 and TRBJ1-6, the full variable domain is DVKVTQSSRYLVKRTGEKVFLECVQDMDHENMFWYRQDPGLGLRLIYFSYDVKMKEKGDIPEGYSVSREKKERFSLILESASTNQTSMYLCASSFQYRELSPLHFGNGTRLTVT.